The clone carrying this T cell receptor beta chain has at least ten counts. Its target is unknown. The TCR beta CDR3 regions underwent amplification using RNA transcripts as the source. TCR CDR3 regions were first amplified by RT-PCR with HTBI primers. TCRdb called the multiplex PCR reads again in MiXCR, with one record for every CDR3 protein. The sample shows roughly 350,000 distinct CDR3 sequences, about 15% of them seen only once. This specimen belongs to a study of T cells in Graves' hyperthyroidism and ophthalmopathy. Background on the study: Upon initial diagnosis and before any treatment, peripheral blood was collected.

Regarding the study as a whole: Ophthalmopathy could be told apart from stable hyperthyroidism with a 13 V-J model.

There are 14 residues in the CDR3. Germline V gene lookup returns CDR1 ENHRY and CDR2 SYGVKD. Uncontrolled infection, other autoimmune disease, pregnancy and lactation each barred patients from inclusion. This TCR came from a woman aged 25 to 39 with Graves' hyperthyroidism. The sample comprised blood. The chain couples TRBV10-3 to TRBJ2-7, with TRBD2 identical over 11 bases. CDR3 sequence: CAGSASGRFYEQYF. The CDR3 bases are TGTGCAGGATCGGCTAGCGGGAGGTTCTACGAGCAGTACTTC.